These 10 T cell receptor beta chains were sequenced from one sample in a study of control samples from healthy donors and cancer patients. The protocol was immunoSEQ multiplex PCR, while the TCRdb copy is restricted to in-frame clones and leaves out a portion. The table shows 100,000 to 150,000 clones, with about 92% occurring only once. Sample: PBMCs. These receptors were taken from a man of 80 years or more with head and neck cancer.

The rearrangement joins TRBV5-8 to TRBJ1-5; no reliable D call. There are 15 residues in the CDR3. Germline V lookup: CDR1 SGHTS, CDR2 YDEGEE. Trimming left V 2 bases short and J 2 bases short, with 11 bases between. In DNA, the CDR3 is TGTGCCAGCAGCTTTTGGAGTGCAGGCAATCAGCCCCAGCATTTT. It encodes CASSFWSAGNQPQHF.

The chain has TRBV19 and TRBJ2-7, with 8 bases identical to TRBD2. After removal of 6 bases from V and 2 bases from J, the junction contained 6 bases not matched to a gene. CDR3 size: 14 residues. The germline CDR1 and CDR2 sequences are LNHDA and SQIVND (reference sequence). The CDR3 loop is CASSNGAGAYEQYF. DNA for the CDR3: TGTGCCAGTAGCAACGGAGCGGGGGCCTACGAGCAGTACTTC.

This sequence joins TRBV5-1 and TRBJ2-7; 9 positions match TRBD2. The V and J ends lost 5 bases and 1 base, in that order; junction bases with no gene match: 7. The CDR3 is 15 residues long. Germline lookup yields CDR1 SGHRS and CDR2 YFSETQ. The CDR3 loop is CASRTTTSGSYEQYF. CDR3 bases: TGCGCCAGCAGAACTACGACTAGCGGTTCCTACGAGCAGTACTTC.

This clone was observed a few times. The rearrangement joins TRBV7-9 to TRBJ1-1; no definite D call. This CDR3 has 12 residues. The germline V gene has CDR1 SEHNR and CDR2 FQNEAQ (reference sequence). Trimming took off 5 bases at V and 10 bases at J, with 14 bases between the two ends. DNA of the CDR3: TGTGCCAGCAGCCAACAAAATGTTAGAGCTTTCTTT. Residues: CASSQQNVRAFF.

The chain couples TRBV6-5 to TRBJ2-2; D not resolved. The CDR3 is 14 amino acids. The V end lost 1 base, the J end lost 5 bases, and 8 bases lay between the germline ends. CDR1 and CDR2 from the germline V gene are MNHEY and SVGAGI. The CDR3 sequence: CASSYLSETGELFF. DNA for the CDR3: TGTGCCAGCAGTTACTTGTCGGAGACCGGGGAGCTGTTTTTT.

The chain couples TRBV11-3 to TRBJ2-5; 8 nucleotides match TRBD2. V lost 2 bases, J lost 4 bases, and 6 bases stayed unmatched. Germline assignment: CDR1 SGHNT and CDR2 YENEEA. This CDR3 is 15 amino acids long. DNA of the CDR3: TGTGCCAGCAGCTTAACAGCGGGAGATGGAGAGACCCAGTACTTC. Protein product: CASSLTAGDGETQYF.

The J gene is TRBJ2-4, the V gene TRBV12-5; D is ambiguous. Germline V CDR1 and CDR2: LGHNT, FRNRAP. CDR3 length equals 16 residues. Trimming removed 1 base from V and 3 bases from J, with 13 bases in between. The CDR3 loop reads CASGLGRKGFKNIQYF. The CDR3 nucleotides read TGTGCTAGTGGTTTGGGCCGCAAGGGATTCAAAAACATTCAGTACTTC.

The CDR3 region is CASSPGGHHEAFF. Here the CDR3 DNA reads TGTGCCAGCAGTCCAGGGGGACATCATGAAGCTTTCTTT. The gene calls are TRBV28 and TRBJ1-1; TRBD1 aligns across 7 bases. CDR3 length: 13 amino acids. V was clipped by 5 bases and J by 7 bases; unmatched bases: 7. Germline V gene sequence: CDR1 MDHEN, CDR2 SYDVKM.

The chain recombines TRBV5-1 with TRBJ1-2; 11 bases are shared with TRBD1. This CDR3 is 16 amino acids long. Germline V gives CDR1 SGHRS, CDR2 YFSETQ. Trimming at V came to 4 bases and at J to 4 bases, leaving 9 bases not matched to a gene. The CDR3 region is CASSPGQGALSYGYTF. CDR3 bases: TGCGCCAGCAGCCCCGGACAGGGGGCTCTTAGCTATGGCTACACCTTC.

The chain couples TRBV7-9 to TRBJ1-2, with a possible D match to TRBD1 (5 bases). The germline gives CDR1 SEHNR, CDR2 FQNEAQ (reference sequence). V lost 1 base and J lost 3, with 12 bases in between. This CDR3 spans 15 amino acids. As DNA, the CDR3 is TGTGCCAGCAGCTTAGGGGGCCCAGAGTACTATGGCTACACCTTC. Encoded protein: CASSLGGPEYYGYTF.